The present T cell receptor (beta chain) was sequenced within a study of shared clonotypes between healthy human individuals. Assay used: immunoSEQ multiplex PCR; TCRdb lists only in-frame clones, some missing. Here the sample spans roughly 720,000 clones, 80% to 95% being singletons. This clone was detected only a few times. What it recognizes is unknown. The sample carries other DNA sequences with the same CDR3. Points from the study as a whole: Non-shared clonotypes had lower generation probabilities than those shared by all four donors.

This clonotype was sampled from a young man in good health. Some clones in this sample may be carry-over from other donors' samples. Sequencing was performed on memory CD8+ T cells from PBMCs. Subset defined: CD45RO+ cells pooled with CCR7-negative TemRA cells.

CDR3 DNA sequence: TGTGCCAGCAGCGCCTCGGGGGCGGATACGCAGTATTTT. Translated: CASSASGADTQYF. The chain combines TRBV9 with TRBJ2-3; D is tentatively TRBD1 or TRBD2 (6 bases each). The length of the CDR3 is 13 residues. Trimming removed 3 bases from V and 6 bases from J, with 11 bases in between. Germline-derived CDR1 and CDR2 are SGDLS and YYNGEE.